Listed below are T cell receptor beta chains from one sample, sequenced in a study of OX40 agonist ivuxolimab in advanced cancers. Produced via immunoSEQ multiplex PCR; TCRdb's table is partial and in-frame only. The table has tens of thousands of clones, over 80% seen once; the top ten hold roughly an eighth. Sequenced here: CD4+ or CD8+ T cells sorted from blood, sampled in a trial of the OX40 agonist ivuxolimab. Receptors were obtained from an adult with an advanced solid tumor such as melanoma, head and neck, liver or kidney cancer. The CDR3 runs from the conserved cysteine through the conserved F or W. Each record gives: clone size, V gene, J gene, D gene, CDR3 protein, CDR3 DNA. D genes are given only for firm matches. Clone size is not always given. Where it is, it says once, few, many or a class for expanded clones.

.,TRBV6-9,TRBJ2-7,TRBD1,CASRPRNRGEQYF,TGTGCCAGCAGACCTCGGAACAGGGGCGAGCAGTACTTC
.,TRBV5-5,TRBJ2-4,TRBD2,CASSLTSGTKNIQYF,TGTGCCAGCAGCTTGACTAGCGGGACAAAAAACATTCAGTACTTC
.,TRBV5-1,TRBJ2-5,TRBD1,CASSSRQGKETQYF,TGCGCCAGCAGCTCCCGACAGGGAAAAGAGACCCAGTACTTC
.,TRBV2,TRBJ2-7,TRBD2,CASKRLARYEQYF,TGTGCCAGCAAACGACTAGCGAGATACGAGCAGTACTTC
.,TRBV18,TRBJ1-4,.,CASSPYSEGTNEKLFF,TGTGCCAGCTCACCCTACTCGGAGGGCACTAATGAAAAACTGTTTTTT
.,TRBV9,TRBJ2-1,.,CASSARLAYNEQFF,TGTGCCAGCAGCGCCCGACTAGCCTACAATGAGCAGTTCTTC
many,TRBV18,TRBJ1-1,.,CASSYLSTNTEAFF,TGTGCCAGCTCATATCTGTCAACGAACACTGAAGCTTTCTTT
.,TRBV10-3,TRBJ2-2,TRBD1,CAISDPGQGYVNGELFF,TGTGCCATCAGTGACCCGGGACAGGGGTATGTGAACGGGGAGCTGTTTTTT
.,TRBV19,TRBJ2-7,.,CASSNLRDPSVDEQYF,TGTGCCAGTAGTAATTTGAGGGACCCCTCAGTCGACGAGCAGTACTTC
.,TRBV5-1,TRBJ2-2,TRBD1,CASSLGRGTGGNTGELFF,TGCGCCAGCAGCTTGGGCCGTGGGACAGGGGGAAACACCGGGGAGCTGTTTTTT
.,TRBV30,TRBJ2-7,.,CAWRLPGTAYEQYF,TGTGCCTGGAGACTCCCCGGGACTGCCTACGAGCAGTACTTC
.,TRBV6-4,TRBJ1-1,.,CASRRVPQGNTEAFF,TGTGCCAGCAGAAGAGTCCCCCAGGGAAACACTGAAGCTTTCTTT
.,TRBV4-3,TRBJ2-2,.,CASSQAQGVRGSTGELFF,TGCGCCAGCAGCCAGGCACAGGGGGTGCGCGGGAGTACCGGGGAGCTGTTTTTT
.,TRBV7-8,TRBJ2-7,TRBD2,CASSRLAGGSYEQYF,TGTGCCAGCAGCCGACTAGCGGGGGGCTCCTACGAGCAGTACTTC
.,TRBV7-9,TRBJ2-5,TRBD1,CASSPGTGPQETQYF,TGTGCCAGCAGCCCTGGGACAGGACCCCAAGAGACCCAGTACTTC
.,TRBV4-1,TRBJ1-1,TRBD1,CASRPSRTGESEAFF,TGCGCCAGCAGACCGTCGCGGACAGGGGAATCCGAAGCTTTCTTT
.,TRBV5-1,TRBJ1-2,.,CASSLDQGGVLGYTF,TGCGCCAGCAGCTTGGACCAGGGAGGGGTATTAGGCTACACCTTC
.,TRBV6-1,TRBJ1-2,.,CASRGMGGYTF,TGTGCCAGCAGGGGGATGGGCGGCTACACCTTC
.,TRBV5-1,TRBJ2-1,.,CASSLRVSGAGGSYNEQFF,TGCGCCAGCAGCTTGCGAGTGTCCGGGGCCGGGGGCTCCTACAATGAGCAGTTCTTC
.,TRBV29-1,TRBJ2-1,TRBD2,CSVGTSGPYKEQFF,TGCAGCGTTGGGACTAGCGGACCTTACAAAGAGCAGTTCTTC
once,TRBV7-9,TRBJ2-4,.,CASSLTGTQAKNIQYF,TGTGCCAGCAGCTTAACGGGGACGCAGGCCAAAAACATTCAGTACTTC
.,TRBV28,TRBJ2-1,.,CASSLGRDSQFF,TGTGCCAGCAGTTTAGGCAGAGACTCACAGTTCTTC
.,TRBV9,TRBJ1-5,.,CASSSRQRRSNQPQHF,TGTGCCAGCAGCTCAAGACAGCGGCGGAGCAATCAGCCCCAGCATTTT
.,TRBV4-2,TRBJ2-1,.,CASSRGLGSSYNEQFF,TGTGCCAGCAGCCGCGGACTGGGGAGCTCCTACAATGAGCAGTTCTTC
.,TRBV2,TRBJ2-1,.,CASSEEDSGYNEQFF,TGTGCCAGCAGTGAAGAGGATAGCGGCTACAATGAGCAGTTCTTC
.,TRBV2,TRBJ2-5,.,CASSEISNQETQYF,TGTGCCAGCAGTGAAATAAGTAACCAAGAGACCCAGTACTTC
.,TRBV10-2,TRBJ1-4,TRBD1,CATGQDQSEKLFF,TGCGCCACCGGACAGGACCAATCTGAAAAACTGTTTTTT
once,TRBV5-1,TRBJ2-2,.,CASSIPGSGELFF,TGCGCCAGCAGCATTCCAGGGTCCGGGGAGCTGTTTTTT
.,TRBV23-1,TRBJ2-1,.,CASSRTVSGSYNEQFF,TGCGCCAGCAGCCGAACCGTGAGCGGTTCCTACAATGAGCAGTTCTTC
.,TRBV6-5,TRBJ1-1,TRBD1,CASSYGTGGNTEAFF,TGTGCCAGCAGTTATGGGACAGGGGGGAACACTGAAGCTTTCTTT
.,TRBV28,TRBJ1-5,.,CASSLVGSRHQPQHF,TGTGCCAGCAGTTTGGTTGGCAGCCGTCATCAGCCCCAGCATTTT
.,TRBV6-5,TRBJ1-2,TRBD1,CASSYDGTAANGYTF,TGTGCCAGCAGCTACGACGGGACAGCAGCCAATGGCTACACCTTC
.,TRBV11-2,TRBJ2-3,TRBD2,CASSLAGGPGTDTQYF,TGTGCCAGCAGCTTAGCGGGGGGACCAGGCACAGATACGCAGTATTTT
.,TRBV2,TRBJ1-4,TRBD1,CASSGQGGGREKLFF,TGTGCCAGCAGTGGACAGGGAGGAGGACGTGAAAAACTGTTTTTT
.,TRBV19,TRBJ1-5,TRBD1,CASSFRRGQGGKQPQHF,TGTGCCAGTAGTTTCCGACGCGGACAGGGGGGTAAGCAGCCCCAGCATTTT
.,TRBV18,TRBJ1-1,.,CASSVGPGQTEAFF,.
.,TRBV5-6,TRBJ1-6,.,CASSLRGRNSPLHF,TGTGCCAGCAGCTTGCGGGGCAGAAATTCACCCCTCCACTTT
.,TRBV5-1,TRBJ2-5,.,CASSQTPDQETQYF,TGCGCCAGCAGCCAGACTCCGGACCAAGAGACCCAGTACTTC
.,TRBV23-1,TRBJ2-3,TRBD2,CASSQQGLAGTGGVTDTQYF,TGCGCCAGCAGTCAACAGGGACTAGCGGGAACGGGTGGGGTCACAGATACGCAGTATTTT
.,TRBV30,TRBJ2-2,.,CAWSLDSPWAAAGELFF,TGTGCCTGGAGTTTGGACTCCCCCTGGGCCGCCGCCGGGGAGCTGTTTTTT
.,TRBV5-1,TRBJ1-4,TRBD1,CASSSGTGQSNEKLFF,TGCGCCAGCAGCTCGGGGACAGGTCAGAGTAATGAAAAACTGTTTTTT
once,TRBV6-5,TRBJ1-1,.,CASQRGDTEAFF,TGTGCCAGCCAAAGGGGGGACACTGAAGCTTTCTTT
once,TRBV6-1,TRBJ1-4,.,CATKIPGGGEKLFF,TGTGCCACCAAGATCCCCGGGGGAGGTGAAAAACTGTTTTTT
.,TRBV7-2,TRBJ2-7,.,CASSPRHVYEQYF,TGTGCCAGCAGCCCTCGTCACGTCTACGAGCAGTACTTC
.,TRBV5-1,TRBJ2-1,TRBD2,CASSPTGLVSNEQFF,TGCGCCAGCAGCCCGACTGGACTAGTCTCCAATGAGCAGTTCTTC
.,TRBV7-7,TRBJ2-3,TRBD1,CASSSPGQNSTDTQYF,TGTGCCAGCAGCTCCCCGGGACAGAATAGCACAGATACGCAGTATTTT
.,TRBV5-1,TRBJ1-3,.,CASSFAGEAGNTIYF,TGCGCCAGCAGCTTCGCAGGGGAGGCTGGAAACACCATATATTTT
.,TRBV10-3,TRBJ2-3,.,CAIRHGAYTDTQYF,TGTGCCATCAGGCACGGAGCTTACACAGATACGCAGTATTTT